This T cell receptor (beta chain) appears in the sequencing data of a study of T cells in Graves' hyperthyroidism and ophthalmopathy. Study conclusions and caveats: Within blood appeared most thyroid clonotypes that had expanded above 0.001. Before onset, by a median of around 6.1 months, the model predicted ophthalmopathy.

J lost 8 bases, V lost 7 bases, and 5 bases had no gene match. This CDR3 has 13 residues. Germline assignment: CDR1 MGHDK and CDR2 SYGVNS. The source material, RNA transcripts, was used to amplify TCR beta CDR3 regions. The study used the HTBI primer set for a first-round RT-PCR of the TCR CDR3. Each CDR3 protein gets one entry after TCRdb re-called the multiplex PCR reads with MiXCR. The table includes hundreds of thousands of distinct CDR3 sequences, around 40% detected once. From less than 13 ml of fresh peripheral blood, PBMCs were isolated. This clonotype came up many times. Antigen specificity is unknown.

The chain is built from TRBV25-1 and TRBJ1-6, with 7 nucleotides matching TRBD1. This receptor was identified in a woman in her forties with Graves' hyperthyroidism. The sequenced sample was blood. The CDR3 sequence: CASTTGVHSPLHF. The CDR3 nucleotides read TGTGCCAGCACCACAGGGGTTCATTCACCCCTCCACTTT.